This T cell receptor (beta chain) was found in a study of T cells in Graves' hyperthyroidism and ophthalmopathy. Looking at the study overall: Staff took peripheral blood when the initial diagnosis was made, before any treatment began.

Template material for amplifying TCR beta CDR3 regions consisted of RNA transcripts. The study used the HTBI primer set for a first-round RT-PCR of the TCR CDR3. TCRdb reanalysed the multiplex PCR reads using MiXCR and keeps one entry per CDR3 protein. The repertoire includes 300,000 or so distinct CDR3 sequences, about 21% of them detected once, and 50% sits in the top ten. The germline gives CDR1 SGHAT, CDR2 FQNNGV. The CDR3 is 15 amino acids. V trimming: 0 bases; J trimming: 3 bases; junction bases outside the gene matches: 0. Study-wide points: Prediction of ophthalmopathy progression came a median approximately 6 months pre-onset. Most clonotypes that expanded in the thyroid above 0.001 also showed up in blood. The authors' 13 V-J model separated ophthalmopathy from stable hyperthyroidism.

This clonotype was detected many times. No antigen is known for it. The chain joins TRBV11-2 to TRBJ1-2; 11 bases agree with TRBD1. The source is a woman aged 50 to 60 with Graves' hyperthyroidism. Sequencing used blood. The CDR3: CASSLEGQGDYGYTF. In DNA form, the CDR3 reads TGTGCCAGCAGCTTAGAGGGACAGGGGGACTATGGCTACACCTTC.